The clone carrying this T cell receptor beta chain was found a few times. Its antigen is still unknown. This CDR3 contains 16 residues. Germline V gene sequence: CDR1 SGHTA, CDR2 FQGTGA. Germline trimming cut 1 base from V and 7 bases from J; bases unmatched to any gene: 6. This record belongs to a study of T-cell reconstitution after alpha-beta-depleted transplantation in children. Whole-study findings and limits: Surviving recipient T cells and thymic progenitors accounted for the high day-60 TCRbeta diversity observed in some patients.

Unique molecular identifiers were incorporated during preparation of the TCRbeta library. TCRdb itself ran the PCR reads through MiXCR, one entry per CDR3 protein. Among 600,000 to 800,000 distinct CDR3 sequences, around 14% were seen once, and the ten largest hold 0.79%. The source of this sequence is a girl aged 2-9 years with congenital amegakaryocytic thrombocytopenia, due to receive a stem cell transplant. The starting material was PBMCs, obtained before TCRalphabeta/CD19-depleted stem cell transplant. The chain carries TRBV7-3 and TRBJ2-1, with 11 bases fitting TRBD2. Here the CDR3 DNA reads TGTGCCAGCAGCTTAAGCCTAGCGGGAGGACGAAATGAGCAGTTCTTC. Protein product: CASSLSLAGGRNEQFF.